This T cell receptor beta chain originates from a study of radiotherapy plus CTLA-4 blockade in lung cancer. Measured with immunoSEQ multiplex PCR; TCRdb has only the in-frame clones, and not every one. The sample has tens of thousands of clones; about 88% are singletons. Chemo-refractory metastatic non-small-cell lung cancer patients received focal radiation with ipilimumab CTLA-4 blockade. The specimen comprised peripheral blood, sampled from a patient treated with radiotherapy plus ipilimumab. This clonotype was obtained from a human donor with non-small cell lung cancer whose response to radiotherapy plus ipilimumab could not be evaluated.

CDR3 DNA sequence: TGTGCCAGCAGCTCCACCGGGACAAACACCGGGGAGCTGTTTTTT. This translates into CASSSTGTNTGELFF. The V and J genes are TRBV7-2 and TRBJ2-2, with D maybe TRBD1 (6 bases). The V gene lost 4 bases and the J gene lost 2 bases, with 11 bases spanning the gap. This CDR3 spans 15 amino acids. Germline values: CDR1 SGHTA, CDR2 FQGNSA. Variable domain in full (rest from reference TRBV7-2 and TRBJ2-2): GAGVSQSPSNKVTEKGKDVELRCDPISGHTALYWYRQSLGQGLEFLIYFQGNSAPDKSGLPSDRFSAERTGGSVSTLTIQRTQQEDSAVYLCASSSTGTNTGELFFGEGSRLTVL.